These T cell receptor beta chains were read from a single sample in a study of T-cell reconstitution after alpha-beta-depleted transplantation in children. TCRdb re-called the PCR reads through MiXCR, storing one row per CDR3 protein. This table has 550,000 to 600,000 distinct CDR3 sequences, 23% appearing once. Material: PBMCs, mostly from graft donor cells, obtained 360 days after TCRalphabeta/CD19-depleted stem cell transplant. The receptors come from a boy under two years old who had a stem cell transplant for acute myeloid leukemia, so the T cells may come from the graft donor. The CDR3 runs from the conserved cysteine through the conserved F or W. A D gene is named only where the DNA matches it firmly. Rows may omit the clone size; those that give it use once, few, many or a size class.

v_call,clone_size,j_call,cdr3_length,d_call,cdr3_aa,cdr3_nt
TRBV29-1,few,TRBJ1-2,12,-,CSTWETVYGYTF,TGCAGCACCTGGGAAACAGTCTATGGCTACACCTTC
TRBV3-1,-,TRBJ2-1,14,TRBD1,CASSPGQVGDEQFF,TGTGCCAGCAGCCCCGGACAGGTGGGCGATGAGCAGTTCTTC
TRBV7-9,many,TRBJ2-5,15,TRBD1,CASSRRQGLEETQYF,TGTGCCAGCAGCCGGCGACAGGGTCTAGAAGAGACCCAGTACTTC
TRBV4-3,few,TRBJ2-5,15,TRBD2,CASSQDGGDGETQYF,TGCGCCAGCAGCCAAGATGGGGGGGACGGAGAGACCCAGTACTTC
TRBV20-1,-,TRBJ1-1,13,-,CSGPPSLGTEAFF,TGCAGTGGGCCCCCATCCCTGGGGACTGAAGCTTTCTTT
TRBV7-9,once,TRBJ2-7,16,-,CASSLARSESSYEQYF,TGTGCCAGCAGCTTAGCGAGGTCGGAGAGCTCCTACGAGCAGTACTTC
TRBV15,-,TRBJ2-7,15,TRBD1,CATSPHRGPPYEQYF,TGTGCCACCAGCCCGCACAGGGGCCCTCCCTACGAGCAGTACTTC
TRBV7-2,few,TRBJ2-1,15,TRBD1,CASSFDRGRFDEQFF,TGTGCCAGCAGCTTTGACAGGGGGCGTTTCGATGAGCAGTTCTTC
TRBV6-5,many,TRBJ2-1,16,TRBD2,CASSYGGLGRGNEQFF,TGTGCCAGCAGTTACGGGGGACTAGGCAGAGGGAATGAGCAGTTCTTC
TRBV20-1,few,TRBJ1-6,14,-,CSARDRGADSPLHF,TGCAGTGCTAGAGATCGGGGGGCAGATTCACCCCTCCACTTT
TRBV20-1,few,TRBJ2-2,12,-,CSAGHPTGELFF,TGCAGTGCCGGGCACCCTACCGGGGAGCTGTTTTTT
TRBV7-2,-,TRBJ2-1,14,TRBD2,CASSLVRGYNEQFF,TGTGCCAGCAGCTTAGTGCGGGGGTACAATGAGCAGTTCTTC
TRBV7-2,-,TRBJ2-5,16,TRBD2,CASSLRTSGYQETQYF,TGTGCCAGCAGCTTAAGGACTAGCGGCTACCAAGAGACCCAGTACTTC
TRBV12-3/TRBV12-4,few,TRBJ2-1,16,-,CASSLTGEGPYNEQFF,TGTGCCAGCAGTTTAACAGGGGAGGGCCCCTACAATGAGCAGTTCTTC
TRBV11-2,few,TRBJ2-1,15,-,CASSLARTGDPLQFF,TGTGCCAGCAGCTTAGCCAGGACCGGGGACCCCTTGCAGTTCTTC
TRBV28,many,TRBJ2-1,11,-,CASRSRYEQFF,TGTGCCAGCAGGTCCAGGTATGAGCAGTTCTTC
TRBV20-1,-,TRBJ2-5,13,-,CSALTDSGETQYF,TGCAGTGCCCTTACGGACAGTGGAGAGACCCAGTACTTC
TRBV20-1,few,TRBJ1-2,14,-,CSARFRAHGYGYTF,TGCAGTGCTAGATTCAGGGCTCACGGGTATGGCTACACCTTC
TRBV4-1,many,TRBJ2-3,15,-,CASSQEASGSDTQYF,TGCGCCAGCAGCCAAGAGGCGAGTGGATCCGATACGCAGTATTTT
TRBV20-1,-,TRBJ2-5,15,-,CSARAGEMVAETQYF,TGCAGTGCTAGAGCCGGGGAGATGGTAGCGGAGACCCAGTACTTC
TRBV12-3/TRBV12-4,-,TRBJ1-3,14,-,CASNRRVWGNTIYF,TGTGCCAGCAACCGACGGGTCTGGGGAAACACCATATATTTT
TRBV20-1,many,TRBJ2-3,15,-,CSARDFGGSWDTQYF,TGCAGTGCTAGGGACTTCGGCGGGTCCTGGGATACGCAGTATTTT
TRBV29-1,-,TRBJ1-3,15,-,CSVASAGSSGNTIYF,TGCAGCGTTGCTTCGGCAGGTAGCTCTGGAAACACCATATATTTT
TRBV20-1,many,TRBJ2-7,14,-,CSATDRRSTYEQYF,TGCAGTGCAACCGACCGGAGGAGTACCTACGAGCAGTACTTC
TRBV7-9,few,TRBJ1-2,15,TRBD1,CASSLEGTANYGYTF,TGTGCCAGCAGCTTAGAAGGGACAGCTAACTATGGCTACACCTTC
TRBV20-1,many,TRBJ2-1,15,-,CSARDQVLSYNEQFF,TGCAGTGCTAGAGATCAGGTGTTATCCTACAATGAGCAGTTCTTC
TRBV12-3/TRBV12-4,-,TRBJ1-5,13,-,CASIIEGNQPQHF,TGTGCCAGCATAATAGAGGGCAATCAGCCCCAGCATTTT
TRBV7-2,many,TRBJ2-5,16,TRBD2,CASSLGPAGGEETQYF,TGTGCCAGCAGCTTAGGCCCGGCGGGGGGCGAGGAGACCCAGTACTTC
TRBV10-2,-,TRBJ2-5,17,TRBD2,CASSDISWTSGEETQYF,TGCGCCAGCAGTGATATATCCTGGACTAGCGGGGAAGAGACCCAGTACTTC
TRBV6-1,few,TRBJ2-1,14,TRBD2,CASRIAGLGNEQFF,TGTGCCAGCAGGATAGCGGGGCTGGGCAATGAGCAGTTCTTC
TRBV20-1,-,TRBJ2-5,14,TRBD1,CSATRDRLGETQYF,TGCAGTGCTACCCGGGACAGGTTAGGAGAGACCCAGTACTTC
TRBV20-1,few,TRBJ2-5,13,-,CSARMAGKKTQYF,TGCAGTGCTAGAATGGCAGGGAAAAAGACCCAGTACTTC
TRBV12-3/TRBV12-4,many,TRBJ2-3,13,-,CASSLFTSDTQYF,TGTGCCAGCAGCCTGTTTACTAGCGATACGCAGTATTTT
TRBV12-3/TRBV12-4,-,TRBJ1-3,14,-,CASEIRREGNTIYF,TGTGCCAGCGAGATACGTAGGGAAGGAAACACCATATATTTT
TRBV20-1,-,TRBJ2-1,15,-,CSATHWRANSGEQFF,TGCAGTGCTACCCATTGGAGGGCCAATTCGGGTGAGCAGTTCTTC
TRBV5-5,-,TRBJ2-1,16,TRBD2,CASSLMQRGFENEQFF,TGTGCCAGCAGCTTGATGCAGCGGGGTTTTGAGAATGAGCAGTTCTTC
TRBV6-1,-,TRBJ2-1,13,-,CASRRQARSEQFF,TGTGCCAGCAGAAGACAGGCTCGCAGTGAGCAGTTCTTC
TRBV20-1,-,TRBJ2-7,14,TRBD1,CSARGQQGNYEQYF,TGCAGTGCTAGAGGCCAACAGGGGAACTACGAGCAGTACTTC
TRBV2,many,TRBJ2-7,14,-,CASSRGTMTYEQYF,TGTGCCAGCAGTAGAGGGACGATGACCTACGAGCAGTACTTC
TRBV7-2,many,TRBJ2-1,16,-,CASSLVPVGGYNEQFF,TGTGCCAGCAGCTTAGTTCCGGTGGGGGGCTACAATGAGCAGTTCTTC
TRBV7-2,few,TRBJ2-2,16,-,CASSLRRGLNTGELFF,TGTGCCAGCAGCTTAAGGCGGGGCCTGAACACCGGGGAGCTGTTTTTT
TRBV20-1,few,TRBJ1-4,16,-,CSARGGLGQSNEKLFF,TGCAGTGCTAGAGGAGGCTTAGGACAGTCCAATGAAAAACTGTTTTTT
TRBV7-9,few,TRBJ2-5,15,-,CASSLGRQKQETQYF,TGTGCCAGCAGCTTAGGGAGACAGAAGCAAGAGACCCAGTACTTC
TRBV29-1,-,TRBJ1-1,13,TRBD1,CSVINRGNTEAFF,TGCAGCGTGATTAACAGGGGGAACACTGAAGCTTTCTTT
TRBV7-9,few,TRBJ1-2,14,TRBD1,CASSLGQFNYGYTF,TGTGCCAGCAGCTTGGGACAGTTTAACTATGGCTACACCTTC
TRBV25-1,-,TRBJ2-3,18,TRBD2,CASSEMTSGGVLTDTQYF,TGTGCCAGCAGTGAGATGACTAGCGGGGGGGTCCTCACAGATACGCAGTATTTT
TRBV29-1,many,TRBJ2-1,14,-,CSVEWGVSYNEQFF,TGCAGCGTTGAATGGGGGGTCTCCTACAATGAGCAGTTCTTC
TRBV11-1,few,TRBJ2-7,18,-,CASSLGAGIQPVNYEQYF,TGTGCCAGCAGCTTAGGCGCCGGGATCCAGCCCGTAAACTACGAGCAGTACTTC
TRBV7-7,few,TRBJ2-3,13,-,CASAREAADTQYF,TGTGCCAGCGCCCGAGAGGCCGCGGATACGCAGTATTTT
TRBV6-5,once,TRBJ1-1,14,-,CASSYKRGDTEAFF,TGTGCCAGCAGTTACAAAAGGGGGGACACTGAAGCTTTCTTT
TRBV12-3/TRBV12-4,many,TRBJ2-2,15,-,CASSFAGPNTGELFF,TGTGCCAGCAGTTTCGCGGGCCCGAACACCGGGGAGCTGTTTTTT
TRBV6-6,-,TRBJ1-2,13,-,CASKGTVKAGYTF,TGTGCCAGCAAGGGTACAGTGAAGGCCGGCTACACCTTC
TRBV20-1,-,TRBJ2-7,14,TRBD1,CSASPGQGYREQYF,TGCAGTGCCTCCCCGGGACAGGGGTATCGGGAGCAGTACTTC
TRBV6-1,-,TRBJ2-7,15,TRBD1,CASTPGTGGIHEQYF,TGTGCCAGCACCCCCGGGACAGGGGGTATCCACGAGCAGTACTTC
TRBV7-9,-,TRBJ2-1,15,-,CASSLASFGGHEQFF,TGTGCCAGCAGCTTAGCGAGTTTCGGGGGCCATGAGCAGTTCTTC
TRBV4-1,many,TRBJ2-3,16,-,CASSPNQGPSTDTQYF,TGCGCCAGCAGCCCGAATCAGGGTCCTAGCACAGATACGCAGTATTTT
TRBV6-5,few,TRBJ1-6,14,-,CASSYWTQGTPLHF,TGTGCCAGCAGTTACTGGACCCAGGGGACACCCCTCCACTTT
TRBV15,few,TRBJ2-1,14,-,CATSSPSRPNEQFF,TGTGCCACCAGCAGCCCCTCTAGACCCAATGAGCAGTTCTTC
TRBV20-1,few,TRBJ1-5,14,-,CSATELYSNQPQHF,TGCAGTGCTACTGAGCTATATAGCAATCAGCCCCAGCATTTT